The 31 T cell receptor beta chains given below trace back to one sample, sequenced in a study of cytomegalovirus exposure and HLA in healthy donors. The PCR used 60 Vbeta and 13 Jbeta primers. Profiled with immunoSEQ multiplex PCR; TCRdb holds only in-frame clones, not every one. This sample has 160,000 or so clones, with approximately 80% found just once. Sequenced material: PBMCs. The receptors shown here come from a man younger than 45 in good health and CMV-seronegative.

V and J are TRBV6-6 and TRBJ1-5, with D unclear. The CDR3 consists of 12 residues. Trimming shortened V by 6 bases and J by 4 bases, and 7 bases separated the two germline ends. Germline values: CDR1 MNHNY, CDR2 SVGAGI (reference sequence). The CDR3: CASRNMNQPQHF. For the CDR3, the DNA is TGTGCCAGCAGAAATATGAATCAGCCCCAGCATTTT.

The chain joins TRBV19 to TRBJ2-5; TRBD2 agrees at 7 bases. The CDR3 is 14 residues long. Germline V gene data show CDR1 as LNHDA and CDR2 as SQIVND (reference sequence). The junction had 1 base not matched to a gene; V was cut back by 3 bases and J by 0 bases. The CDR3 sequence is CASSMGGYQETQYF. The CDR3 DNA is TGTGCCAGTAGTATGGGGGGGTACCAAGAGACCCAGTACTTC.

J is TRBJ1-5 and V is TRBV5-6; D is unresolved. From germline, CDR1 is SGHDT and CDR2 YYEEEE. Trimming pared 4 bases from V and 0 bases from J, leaving 11 bases between. This CDR3 spans 15 amino acids. CDR3 sequence: CASSQLEYSNQPQHF. In DNA, the CDR3 is TGTGCCAGCAGCCAGTTGGAGTATAGCAATCAGCCCCAGCATTTT. Drawing the rest from reference TRBV5-6 and TRBJ1-5, the complete variable domain is DAGVTQSPTHLIKTRGQQVTLRCSPKSGHDTVSWYQQALGQGPQFIFQYYEEEERQRGNFPDRFSGHQFPNYSSELNVNALLLGDSALYLCASSQLEYSNQPQHFGDGTRLSIL.

V usage is TRBV7-8 and J usage is TRBJ1-5; unclear D gene. Looked up from germline, CDR1 is SGHVS and CDR2 is FQNEAQ. V gave up 1 base and J gave up 0 bases, with 13 bases separating them. The CDR3 runs to 17 residues. The CDR3 protein is CASSLVSVLYSNQPQHF. The CDR3 DNA reads TGTGCCAGCAGCTTAGTCTCGGTGCTTTATAGCAATCAGCCCCAGCATTTT.

This clone was found a few times. This chain links TRBV2 with TRBJ2-1; the match to TRBD2 covers 12 bases. The CDR3 contains 15 residues. V lost 7 bases and J lost 4; bases outside the gene matches: 5. Germline CDR1 reads SNHLY; CDR2 reads FYNNEI. In DNA form, the CDR3 reads TGTGCCAGCAATCCCACTAGCGGGGGGTACAATGAGCAGTTCTTC. As protein: CASNPTSGGYNEQFF.

The V call is TRBV19, the J call TRBJ1-1; D is unresolved. CDR1 and CDR2 (germline): LNHDA, SQIVND (reference sequence). The CDR3 runs to 13 residues. V dropped 7 bases and J dropped 1 base, with 10 bases sitting between them. This CDR3 reads CASNFRGNTEAFF. The DNA for the CDR3 is TGTGCCAGTAACTTCCGCGGGAACACTGAAGCTTTCTTT. Full variable domain (rest looked up from reference TRBV19 and TRBJ1-1): DGGITQSPKYLFRKEGQNVTLSCEQNLNHDAMYWYRQDPGQGLRLIYYSQIVNDFQKGDIAEGYSVSREKKESFPLTVTSAQKNPTAFYLCASNFRGNTEAFFGQGTRLTVV.

A word on this clone: The sample holds other DNA sequences that translate to the same CDR3. This sequence joins TRBV5-4 and TRBJ2-7; D is unresolved. The V gene's germline CDR1 is SGHNT and CDR2 YYREEE (reference sequence). V shed 0 bases and J shed 0 bases, with 7 bases lying between them. This CDR3 is 14 amino acids long. CDR3 sequence: CASSLETGSYEQYF. CDR3 in DNA: TGTGCCAGCAGCTTGGAAACCGGCTCCTACGAGCAGTACTTC.

The sample holds one count of this clone. The chain has TRBV7-8 and TRBJ1-1; possible D gene TRBD1, 6 bases. This CDR3 is built from 18 residues. Germline-derived CDR1 and CDR2 are SGHVS and FQNEAQ. With 5 bases removed from V and 1 base from J, the gap between germline ends came to 23 bases. The CDR3 DNA is TGTGCCAGCAGCCCTACCTTAGTCCCGGGACACCCGAACACTGAAGCTTTCTTT. Translated, it gives CASSPTLVPGHPNTEAFF.

This chain connects TRBV7-9 to TRBJ1-2; D ambiguous. Trimming removed 1 base at V and 3 bases at J, with 6 bases between. The CDR3 is 13 amino acids. From germline, CDR1 is SEHNR and CDR2 FQNEAQ (reference sequence). CDR3: CASSLEQHYGYTF. CDR3 in DNA: TGTGCCAGCAGCTTAGAACAGCACTATGGCTACACCTTC.

The V gene is TRBV7-8, the J gene TRBJ1-5, with 9 positions matching TRBD1. This CDR3 spans 18 amino acids. V lost 2 bases and J lost 6; bases outside the gene matches: 14. Per germline, CDR1 SGHVS and CDR2 FQNEAQ. CDR3 protein: CASSLKGTDRGVGQPQHF. Written as DNA, the CDR3 is TGTGCCAGCAGCTTAAAGGGGACCGACAGGGGGGTGGGTCAGCCCCAGCATTTT.

The V gene is TRBV10-3, the J gene TRBJ1-1; TRBD1 is a possible D gene (6 bases). Germline V gene data show CDR1 as ENHRY and CDR2 as SYGVKD. V shed 6 bases and J shed 0 bases, with 11 bases lying between them. The CDR3 totals 14 residues. The CDR3 here is CAIRQGGLNTEAFF. The CDR3, as DNA: TGTGCCATCAGACAGGGAGGGTTGAACACTGAAGCTTTCTTT.

Comment on this clone: A read error may account for a junction end that differs from germline. This chain connects TRBV9 to TRBJ2-6; TRBD1 matches at 8 bases. Germline-derived CDR1 and CDR2 are SGDLS and YYNGEE. The CDR3 has 14 amino acids. Here the CDR3 reads CASSVRTGGNVLTF. The CDR3 DNA reads TGTGCCAGCAGCGTACGAACAGGGGGCAACGTCCTGACTTTC. The complete variable domain, with remaining parts taken from reference TRBV9 and TRBJ2-6, reads DSGVTQTPKHLITATGQRVTLRCSPRSGDLSVYWYQQSLDQGLQFLIQYYNGEERAKGNILERFSAQQFPDLHSELNLSSLELGDSALYFCASSVRTGGNVLTFGAGSRLTVL.

The DNA of the CDR3 is TGTGCCAGCAGCGCCTCTTGGGGGCCACTCCCCCACGAGCAGTACTTC. Amino acids: CASSASWGPLPHEQYF. The V call is TRBV27, the J call TRBJ2-7; D may be TRBD1 (6 bases). V dropped 6 bases and J dropped 5 bases, with 23 bases sitting between them. Germline V gene sequence: CDR1 MNHEY, CDR2 SMNVEV (reference sequence). The length of the CDR3 is 16 residues.

The chain is built from TRBV5-1 and TRBJ2-4, with TRBD1 matching 9 bases. The CDR3 sequence is 15 residues long. J was trimmed by 6 bases and V by 2 bases; bases with no gene match: 6. CDR1 is SGHRS, CDR2 YFSETQ, per germline. The CDR3: CASSFAGTGRNIQYF. Written as DNA, the CDR3 is TGCGCCAGCAGCTTTGCCGGGACAGGGAGAAACATTCAGTACTTC.

The rearrangement uses TRBV6-5 and TRBJ2-7, with D perhaps matching TRBD1 (6 bases). The CDR3 has 15 residues. Germline V gives CDR1 MNHEY, CDR2 SVGAGI. Trimming stripped 2 bases from V and 2 bases from J, with 13 bases between. The DNA for the CDR3 is TGTGCCAGCAGTTACGGGGCAGGGGCCACCTACGAGCAGTACTTC. Its translation: CASSYGAGATYEQYF.

The V call is TRBV6-5, the J call TRBJ1-2; D remains unclear. The V gene lost 6 bases and the J gene lost 10 bases, with 15 bases spanning the gap. CDR1 and CDR2 (germline): MNHEY, SVGAGI. This CDR3 has 12 amino acids. The CDR3 sequence: CASSPRGLNYTF. The CDR3 region has the DNA TGTGCCAGCAGCCCTCGGGGTCTGAACTACACCTTC.

Comments on this clone: A junction boundary mismatches the germline segment, possibly from a read error. The V gene is TRBV7-9, the J gene TRBJ2-1; 10 bases map to TRBD2. Germline CDR1 SEHNR, CDR2 FQNEAQ (reference sequence). The CDR3 spans 17 residues. The CDR3 DNA reads TGTTCCAGCAGCTCAGGCCCTAGCGGGAGAACTCACAATGAGCAGTTCTTC. Protein: CSSSSGPSGRTHNEQFF. The entire variable domain, with the rest obtained from reference TRBV7-9 and TRBJ2-1, is as follows: DTGVSQNPRHKITKRGQNVTFRCDPISEHNRLYWYRQTLGQGPEFLTYFQNEAQLEKSRLLSDRFSAERPKGSFSTLEIQRTEQGDSAMYLCSSSSGPSGRTHNEQFFGPGTRLTVL.

The V gene is TRBV7-2, the J gene TRBJ1-2; TRBD1 might be the D (5 bases). Germline V lookup: CDR1 SGHTA, CDR2 FQGNSA. Trimming removed 2 bases at V and 5 bases at J, with 12 bases between. This CDR3 contains 14 residues. The DNA for the CDR3 is TGTGCCAGCAGCTTACGTAGACAGCCTTATGGCTACACCTTC. This translates into CASSLRRQPYGYTF. The complete variable domain, with remaining parts taken from reference TRBV7-2 and TRBJ1-2, reads GAGVSQSPSNKVTEKGKDVELRCDPISGHTALYWYRQSLGQGLEFLIYFQGNSAPDKSGLPSDRFSAERTGGSVSTLTIQRTQQEDSAVYLCASSLRRQPYGYTFGSGTRLTVV.

The chain recombines TRBV4-3 with TRBJ1-4, with 7 positions matching TRBD1. Germline V lookup: CDR1 LGHNA, CDR2 YSLEER. V shed 3 bases, J shed 7 bases, and the junction held 8 bases outside the gene matches. The CDR3 runs to 15 residues. The CDR3 spells CASSQSWQGGEKLFF. CDR3 bases: TGCGCCAGCAGCCAGAGTTGGCAGGGGGGTGAAAAACTGTTTTTT.

This clone was detected only once. This chain uses TRBV29-1 with TRBJ2-1, with 10 bases fitting TRBD1. After removal of 6 bases from V and 6 bases from J, the junction contained 5 bases not matched to a gene. CDR1 and CDR2 (germline): SQVTM, ANQGSEA. This CDR3 has 13 amino acids. The CDR3 DNA follows: TGCAGCGTCTACCGGGACAGGGGCAATGAGCAGTTCTTC. Encoded protein: CSVYRDRGNEQFF.

The chain is built from TRBV30 and TRBJ1-2; TRBD1 aligns across 10 bases. From germline, CDR1 is GTSNPN and CDR2 SVGIG (reference sequence). The ends lost 2 bases at V and 6 bases at J; junction bases unmatched: 3. The CDR3 consists of 13 residues. The CDR3 sequence is CAWSTGTGDGYTF. The CDR3, as DNA: TGTGCCTGGAGTACCGGGACAGGGGATGGCTACACCTTC.

This clone has just a few counts. This CDR3 is also generated by other DNA sequences in the sample. The J gene is TRBJ2-7, the V gene TRBV5-1; tentatively, D is TRBD1 (5 bases). This CDR3 spans 14 amino acids. Germline CDR1 SGHRS, CDR2 YFSETQ. The germline V and J ends were trimmed by 5 bases and 3 bases, with 15 bases remaining between them. The CDR3 nucleotides are TGCGCCAGCAGTCCTTTAGGACACAGCTACGAGCAGTACTTC. Protein: CASSPLGHSYEQYF.

This clone showed up just once. The CDR3 loop reads CASSSGVYNEQFF. Written as DNA, the CDR3 is TGCGCCAGCAGTAGTGGAGTCTACAATGAGCAGTTCTTC. The gene calls are TRBV5-1 and TRBJ2-1; D is unresolved. From germline, CDR1 is SGHRS and CDR2 YFSETQ. The V and J ends lost 5 bases and 3 bases respectively, with 9 bases between them. This CDR3 region has 13 residues.

The genes are TRBV19 and TRBJ2-2; TRBD1 matches at 7 bases. The junction had 4 bases not matched to a gene; V was cut back by 10 bases and J by 5 bases. CDR1 is LNHDA and CDR2 is SQIVND in the germline V gene (reference sequence). The CDR3 extends over 12 amino acids. The CDR3 DNA reads TGTGCCATAGAACAGGGGACCGGGGAGCTGTTTTTT. Residues: CAIEQGTGELFF.

This clone occurred once. The rearrangement joins TRBV7-9 to TRBJ1-2; D possibly corresponds to TRBD1 (5 bases). This CDR3 contains 14 residues. With 5 bases removed from V and 6 bases from J, the gap between germline ends came to 16 bases. The germline gives CDR1 SEHNR, CDR2 FQNEAQ (reference sequence). The DNA for the CDR3 is TGTGCCAGCAGCATCGCCAGGGCCTCGGATGGCTACACCTTC. Amino acids: CASSIARASDGYTF.

This clone appeared once. CDR3 in amino acids: CASSLQGNSPLHF. For the CDR3, the DNA is TGTGCCAGCAGTTTACAGGGGAATTCACCCCTCCACTTT. V usage is TRBV6-5 and J usage is TRBJ1-6, with 7 bases lining up with TRBD1. This CDR3 has 13 residues. V dropped 4 bases and J dropped 7; count of bases not matched to a gene: 1. CDR1 MNHEY and CDR2 SVGAGI come from the germline V gene.

This rearrangement joins TRBV7-2 to TRBJ2-3; D may be TRBD1 (6 bases). The V end lost 3 bases, the J end lost 0 bases, and 16 bases lay between the germline ends. Germline V gene sequence: CDR1 SGHTA, CDR2 FQGNSA. This CDR3 is built from 17 residues. CDR3 protein: CASSFRLDRSSTDTQYF. The CDR3 region has the DNA TGTGCCAGCAGCTTTCGCTTAGACAGGTCTAGCACAGATACGCAGTATTTT. The full variable domain, in which reference TRBV7-2 and TRBJ2-3 provide the parts outside the CDR3, is GAGVSQSPSNKVTEKGKDVELRCDPISGHTALYWYRQSLGQGLEFLIYFQGNSAPDKSGLPSDRFSAERTGGSVSTLTIQRTQQEDSAVYLCASSFRLDRSSTDTQYFGPGTRLTVL.

The genes are TRBV28 and TRBJ1-5; tentatively, D is TRBD1 (6 bases). The CDR3 contains 16 residues. Trimming removed 3 bases at V and 2 bases at J, with 14 bases between. Germline V gives CDR1 MDHEN, CDR2 SYDVKM. The CDR3 coding sequence is TGTGCCAGCAGTTTCCTGACAGGTGCGGGCAATCAGCCCCAGCATTTT. Its protein is CASSFLTGAGNQPQHF.

The V call is TRBV5-1, the J call TRBJ2-3; TRBD1 matches 9 bases. The V and J ends lost 4 bases and 4 bases, in that order; junction bases with no gene match: 4. Germline CDR1 reads SGHRS; CDR2 reads YFSETQ. CDR3 size: 14 residues. The CDR3 DNA follows: TGCGCCAGCAGCACCGGACAGGGGCCAGATACGCAGTATTTT. This encodes CASSTGQGPDTQYF.

The V call is TRBV9, the J call TRBJ1-6; D might be TRBD1 (5 bases). With 0 bases removed from V and 2 bases from J, the gap between germline ends came to 9 bases. This CDR3 has 16 amino acids. In germline, CDR1 is SGDLS, CDR2 YYNGEE. CDR3 protein: CASSVAQGTYNSPLHF. CDR3 DNA sequence: TGTGCCAGCAGCGTAGCTCAGGGCACCTATAATTCACCCCTCCACTTT.

The genes are TRBV10-3 and TRBJ2-3, with 8 bases aligning to TRBD2. This CDR3 has 15 amino acids. J gave up 0 bases and V 4 bases, and 3 bases lay outside the gene matches. Per germline, CDR1 ENHRY and CDR2 SYGVKD. The CDR3 is CAISVSGASTDTQYF. CDR3 nucleotide sequence: TGTGCCATCAGTGTTAGCGGGGCTAGCACAGATACGCAGTATTTT.